These T cell receptor beta chains were read from a single sample in a study of shared clonotypes between healthy human individuals. Only in-frame clones appear in the TCRdb table, and some are missing; sequencing was by immunoSEQ multiplex PCR. The table records some 530,000 clones, roughly 80% of them present only once. The specimen sequenced was PBMCs. These receptors came from a woman between 40 and 55 years old in good health. Some clones in this sample may be carry-over from other donors' samples. CDR3s include the opening cysteine and the closing phenylalanine or tryptophan. The D gene is left open where the match is weak.

cdr3_aa: CASSFRGWDEKLFF
cdr3_nt: TGTGCCAGCAGCTTCCGGGGTTGGGATGAAAAACTGTTTTTT
v_call: TRBV11-2
d_call: NA
j_call: TRBJ1-4

cdr3_aa: CASSTPRLAGSDEQFF
cdr3_nt: TGTGCCAGCAGTACCCCCCGACTAGCTGGATCGGATGAGCAGTTCTTC
v_call: TRBV28
d_call: TRBD2
j_call: TRBJ2-1

cdr3_aa: CASSEWRGQTLKQFF
cdr3_nt: TGCGCCAGCAGTGAATGGAGAGGACAGACGTTGAAGCAGTTCTTC
v_call: TRBV10-2
d_call: NA
j_call: TRBJ2-1

cdr3_aa: CASSPGQGGLNTIYF
cdr3_nt: TGTGCCAGCTCACCAGGACAGGGTGGGCTTAACACCATATATTTT
v_call: TRBV18
d_call: TRBD1
j_call: TRBJ1-3

cdr3_aa: CASSRKGRPSSYEQYF
cdr3_nt: TGTGCCAGCAGTCGAAAGGGGAGGCCGAGCTCCTACGAGCAGTACTTC
v_call: TRBV2
d_call: NA
j_call: TRBJ2-7

cdr3_aa: CASSPGAGARNIQYF
cdr3_nt: TGTGCCAGCAGCCCAGGGGCGGGGGCTAGAAACATTCAGTACTTC
v_call: TRBV5-6
d_call: NA
j_call: TRBJ2-4

cdr3_aa: CASSTSLNTEAFF
cdr3_nt: TGTGCCAGCAGTACCTCATTGAACACTGAAGCTTTCTTT
v_call: TRBV28
d_call: NA
j_call: TRBJ1-1

cdr3_aa: CASRRDTGTDTQYF
cdr3_nt: TGCGCCAGCAGAAGGGACACGGGGACAGATACGCAGTATTTT
v_call: TRBV5-1
d_call: NA
j_call: TRBJ2-3

cdr3_aa: CASGPTRYEQYF
cdr3_nt: TGTGCCAGTGGGCCGACACGCTACGAGCAGTACTTC
v_call: TRBV19
d_call: NA
j_call: TRBJ2-7

cdr3_aa: CASSLGGLAGDYEQYF
cdr3_nt: TGTGCCAGCAGCTTAGGGGGACTAGCGGGGGACTACGAGCAGTACTTC
v_call: TRBV13
d_call: TRBD2
j_call: TRBJ2-7

cdr3_aa: CASSLFEVGAFF
cdr3_nt: TGTGCCAGCAGTTTATTTGAGGTGGGTGCTTTCTTT
v_call: TRBV28
d_call: NA
j_call: TRBJ1-1

cdr3_aa: CASSRTGSYEQYF
cdr3_nt: TGTGCCAGCAGTAGGACAGGGTCCTACGAGCAGTACTTC
v_call: TRBV6-5
d_call: TRBD1
j_call: TRBJ2-7

cdr3_aa: CASSPASSLKGGRGETQYF
cdr3_nt: TGTGCCAGCTCACCAGCTTCCAGCTTAAAGGGCGGGAGGGGAGAGACCCAGTACTTC
v_call: TRBV18
d_call: TRBD2
j_call: TRBJ2-5

cdr3_aa: CASSRTSGAQETQYF
cdr3_nt: TGTGCCAGCAGCCGTACTAGTGGGGCCCAAGAGACCCAGTACTTC
v_call: TRBV7-3
d_call: NA
j_call: TRBJ2-5

cdr3_aa: CASSSSPAGTQYF
cdr3_nt: TGTGCCAGCAGCTCGTCCCCTGCGGGTACGCAGTATTTT
v_call: TRBV5-4
d_call: NA
j_call: TRBJ2-3

cdr3_aa: CAWSVELDTQYF
cdr3_nt: TGTGCCTGGAGTGTCGAGTTAGATACGCAGTATTTT
v_call: TRBV30
d_call: NA
j_call: TRBJ2-3